The 11 T cell receptor beta chains presented below share a single source sample, sequenced in a study of cytomegalovirus exposure and HLA in healthy donors. The PCR ran on 60 Vbeta and 13 Jbeta primers. Clones were read by immunoSEQ multiplex PCR, and TCRdb kept only the in-frame ones, dropping some. The sample shows roughly 100,000 clones, roughly three quarters of them seen only once. Specimen: PBMCs. The origin of the receptors is a male donor in good health and CMV-seropositive.

The genes are TRBV4-3 and TRBJ2-7; 9 bases match TRBD2. Germline CDR1 LGHNA, CDR2 YSLEER. CDR3 length: 16 amino acids. V shed 0 bases and J 3 bases; nucleotides not matched to a gene: 6. This CDR3 reads CASSQDPSGVIYEQYF. DNA for the CDR3: TGCGCCAGCAGCCAAGATCCTAGCGGGGTGATCTACGAGCAGTACTTC.

The chain couples TRBV19 to TRBJ1-5; 12 bases map to TRBD1. The CDR3 has 14 amino acids. V lost 10 bases to trimming and J lost 12 bases; unmatched junction nucleotides: 13. Per the germline V gene, CDR1 is LNHDA and CDR2 is SQIVND (reference sequence). The CDR3 here is CATAGGQGAMGQHF. CDR3 DNA sequence: TGTGCCACCGCGGGGGGACAGGGGGCTATGGGCCAGCATTTT.

This clone was counted between two and nine times. V and J are TRBV30 and TRBJ1-5; 8 bases match TRBD1. Germline CDR1 reads GTSNPN; CDR2 reads SVGIG (reference sequence). The CDR3 is 16 residues long. Trimming cost V 1 base and J 5 bases; bases outside gene matches: 10. The CDR3 spells CAWSAPPTGGYQPQHF. CDR3 bases: TGTGCCTGGAGTGCCCCCCCTACAGGGGGTTATCAGCCCCAGCATTTT. The full variable domain, completed using reference TRBV30 and TRBJ1-5, is SQTIHQWPATLVQPVGSPLSLECTVEGTSNPNLYWYRQAAGRGLQLLFYSVGIGQISSEVPQNLSASRPQDRQFILSSKKLLLSDSGFYLCAWSAPPTGGYQPQHFGDGTRLSIL.

This chain links TRBV9 with TRBJ2-3; no firm D call. CDR1 and CDR2 (germline): SGDLS, YYNGEE. The CDR3 contains 14 residues. V lost 0 bases and J 5 bases, leaving 10 bases between the germline ends. The CDR3 reads CASSVESTKDTQYF. As DNA, the CDR3 is TGTGCCAGCAGCGTAGAATCTACGAAAGATACGCAGTATTTT.

V and J are TRBV14 and TRBJ2-6; D is unresolved. V gave up 4 bases and J gave up 1 base, with 5 bases separating them. The CDR3 loop spans 14 amino acids. Per germline, CDR1 SGHDN and CDR2 FVKESK. The chain's CDR3 is CASSLTSGANVLTF. DNA of the CDR3: TGTGCCAGCAGCCTGACTTCTGGGGCCAACGTCCTGACTTTC.

The J gene is TRBJ2-7, the V gene TRBV6-1; TRBD2 matches at 7 bases. V lost 1 base to trimming and J lost 5 bases; unmatched junction nucleotides: 8. The germline V gene encodes CDR1 MNHNS and CDR2 SASEGT. This CDR3 comprises 15 residues. The CDR3 here is CASSEELADYDEQYF. CDR3 bases: TGTGCCAGCAGTGAAGAGCTAGCGGACTACGACGAGCAGTACTTC.

The V gene is TRBV7-3, the J gene TRBJ2-3; a weak D match, TRBD2 (6 bases). Per germline, CDR1 SGHTA and CDR2 FQGTGA. V gave up 5 bases and J gave up 3 bases, with 6 bases separating them. CDR3 length: 12 amino acids. This CDR3 reads CASSGGTDTQYF. The CDR3 coding sequence is TGTGCCAGCAGCGGAGGGACAGATACGCAGTATTTT.

This clone has only one observation. The chain recombines TRBV10-3 with TRBJ2-2, with D maybe TRBD1 (5 bases). The V and J ends lost 4 bases and 2 bases respectively, with 20 bases between them. CDR1 ENHRY and CDR2 SYGVKD come from the germline V gene. This CDR3 region has 18 residues. CDR3 residues: CAISVGAIRALNTGELFF. DNA of the CDR3: TGTGCCATCAGTGTAGGGGCCATCCGGGCTCTAAACACCGGGGAGCTGTTTTTT.

In the case of this clone: The sample carries other DNA sequences with the same CDR3. V usage is TRBV5-1 and J usage is TRBJ2-5, with a weak D call TRBD1 (5 bases). Germline assignment: CDR1 SGHRS and CDR2 YFSETQ. The CDR3 loop spans 14 amino acids. V lost 4 bases and J 5 bases, leaving 15 bases between the germline ends. CDR3 coding DNA: TGCGCCAGCAGCGTGGACACGCCTAGGGAGACCCAGTACTTC. Protein product: CASSVDTPRETQYF.

This sequence joins TRBV7-7 and TRBJ2-5; TRBD2 aligns across 7 bases. Trimming removed 4 bases from V and 5 bases from J; junction bases left unmatched: 1. This CDR3 comprises 12 residues. Per germline, CDR1 SSHAT and CDR2 FNYEAQ (reference sequence). This chain's CDR3 is CASSYSGETQYF. In DNA form, the CDR3 reads TGTGCCAGCAGCTATAGCGGGGAGACCCAGTACTTC.

The V gene is TRBV2, the J gene TRBJ2-2; TRBD2 is a possible D gene (5 bases). The V end lost 2 bases, the J end lost 4 bases, and 11 bases lay between the germline ends. The CDR3 spans 15 residues. Germline V CDR1 and CDR2: SNHLY, FYNNEI. This CDR3 reads CASSERVAFTGELFF. The CDR3 nucleotides are TGTGCCAGCAGTGAAAGAGTAGCGTTCACCGGGGAGCTGTTTTTT.